This T cell receptor beta chain was identified in a study of cytomegalovirus exposure and HLA in healthy donors. General study findings and limits: It was reported that the classifier diagnosed cytomegalovirus status with high specificity and sensitivity in both the original and validation cohorts.

Amplification used 60 Vbeta primers and 13 Jbeta primers. Measured with immunoSEQ multiplex PCR; TCRdb has only the in-frame clones, and not every one. This sample has around 130,000 clones, with roughly four fifths found just once. Comment on this clone: Antigen: not known. An end of the junction differs from the germline gene, which may be a read error.

This CDR3 is built from 13 residues. Per germline, CDR1 SGHNT and CDR2 YYREEE (reference sequence). This chain connects TRBV5-4 to TRBJ2-7; TRBD2 is a possible D gene (6 bases). This TCR was sampled from a woman aged 60-75 years in good health and CMV-seronegative. Material: PBMCs. For the CDR3, the DNA is TGTGCCAGCAGCTTTGGAGGGGCATACGAGCGGTACTTC. This translates into CASSFGGAYERYF.